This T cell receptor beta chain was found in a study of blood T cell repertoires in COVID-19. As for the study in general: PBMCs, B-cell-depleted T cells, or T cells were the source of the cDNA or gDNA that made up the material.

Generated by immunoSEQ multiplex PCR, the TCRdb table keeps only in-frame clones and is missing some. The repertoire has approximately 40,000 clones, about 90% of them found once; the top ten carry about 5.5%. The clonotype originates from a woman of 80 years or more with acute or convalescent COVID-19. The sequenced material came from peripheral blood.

For the CDR3, the DNA is TGTGCCATCAGTGTATGGGGCGAAGGACAGGGAATGCGCGGCTACACCTTC. Its translation is CAISVWGEGQGMRGYTF. The J gene is TRBJ1-2, the V gene TRBV10-3, with 8 nucleotides matching TRBD1. The length of the CDR3 is 17 residues. The V segment lost 4 bases and the J segment 8 bases; nucleotides outside the gene matches: 18. The germline gives CDR1 ENHRY, CDR2 SYGVKD.